This T cell receptor (beta chain) emerged from a study of technical replicates of blood from a handful of donors. Sequencing was performed with immunoSEQ multiplex PCR; in TCRdb, only in-frame clones are kept and a portion is missing. The table lists roughly 92,000 clones, around 95% of them singletons. J was trimmed by 7 bases and V by 2 bases; bases with no gene match: 9. Germline-derived CDR1 and CDR2 are LGHNA and YSLEER. The CDR3 has 16 residues. The sequencing input was T cells isolated from PBMCs. This TCR derives from a human donor in good health. V and J are TRBV4-3 and TRBJ2-1, with TRBD2 matching 9 bases. The CDR3 spells CASSQRREGLGNEQFF. For the CDR3, the DNA is TGCGCCAGCAGCCAACGGCGGGAGGGCCTTGGGAATGAGCAGTTCTTC.